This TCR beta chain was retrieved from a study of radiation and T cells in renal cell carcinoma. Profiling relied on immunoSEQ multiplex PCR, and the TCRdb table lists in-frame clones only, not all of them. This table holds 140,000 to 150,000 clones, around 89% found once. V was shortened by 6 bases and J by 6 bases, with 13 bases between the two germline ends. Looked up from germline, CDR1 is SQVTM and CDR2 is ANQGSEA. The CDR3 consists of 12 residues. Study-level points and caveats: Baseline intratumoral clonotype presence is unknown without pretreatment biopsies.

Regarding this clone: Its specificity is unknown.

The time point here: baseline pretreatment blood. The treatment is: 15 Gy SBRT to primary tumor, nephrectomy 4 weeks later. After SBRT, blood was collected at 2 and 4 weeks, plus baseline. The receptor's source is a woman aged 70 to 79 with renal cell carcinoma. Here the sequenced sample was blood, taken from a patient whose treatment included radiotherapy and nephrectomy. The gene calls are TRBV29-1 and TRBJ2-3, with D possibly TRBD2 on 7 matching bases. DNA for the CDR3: TGCAGCGTCTCGGGGGGCCGCGATACGCAGTATTTT. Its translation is CSVSGGRDTQYF.